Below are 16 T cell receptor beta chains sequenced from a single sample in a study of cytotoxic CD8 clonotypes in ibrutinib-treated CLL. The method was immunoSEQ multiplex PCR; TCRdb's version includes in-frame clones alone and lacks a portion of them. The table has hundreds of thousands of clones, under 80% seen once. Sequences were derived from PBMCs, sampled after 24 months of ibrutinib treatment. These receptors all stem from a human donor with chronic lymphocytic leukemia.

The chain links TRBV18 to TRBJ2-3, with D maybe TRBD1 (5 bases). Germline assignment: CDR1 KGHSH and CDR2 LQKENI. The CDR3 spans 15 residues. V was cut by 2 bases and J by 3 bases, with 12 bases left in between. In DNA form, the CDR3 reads TGTGCCAGCTCACCAGGGGCCCAGGAGACAGATACGCAGTATTTT. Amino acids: CASSPGAQETDTQYF. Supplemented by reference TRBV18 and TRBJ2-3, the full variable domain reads NAGVMQNPRHLVRRRGQEARLRCSPMKGHSHVYWYRQLPEEGLKFMVYLQKENIIDESGMPKERFSAEFPKEGPSILRIQQVVRGDSAAYFCASSPGAQETDTQYFGPGTRLTVL.

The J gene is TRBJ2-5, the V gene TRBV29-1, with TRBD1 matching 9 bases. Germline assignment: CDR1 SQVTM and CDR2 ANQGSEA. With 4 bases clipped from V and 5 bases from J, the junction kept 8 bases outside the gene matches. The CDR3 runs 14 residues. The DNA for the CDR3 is TGCAGCGTTGTGGGTGGGACAGGGCCGGAGACCCAGTACTTC. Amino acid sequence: CSVVGGTGPETQYF.

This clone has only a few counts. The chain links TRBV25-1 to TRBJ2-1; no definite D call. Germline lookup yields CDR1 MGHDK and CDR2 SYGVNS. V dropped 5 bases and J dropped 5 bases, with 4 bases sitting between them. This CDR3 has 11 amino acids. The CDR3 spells CASSRDNEQFF. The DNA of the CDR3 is TGTGCCAGCAGTCGGGACAATGAGCAGTTCTTC.

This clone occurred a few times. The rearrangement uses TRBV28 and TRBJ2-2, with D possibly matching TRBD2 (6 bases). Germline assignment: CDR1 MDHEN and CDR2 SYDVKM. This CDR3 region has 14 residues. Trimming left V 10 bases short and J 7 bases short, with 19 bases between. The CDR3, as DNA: TGTGCCATCCTAACAGGCTCCGGGGGCGGGGAGCTGTTTTTT. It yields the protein CAILTGSGGGELFF.

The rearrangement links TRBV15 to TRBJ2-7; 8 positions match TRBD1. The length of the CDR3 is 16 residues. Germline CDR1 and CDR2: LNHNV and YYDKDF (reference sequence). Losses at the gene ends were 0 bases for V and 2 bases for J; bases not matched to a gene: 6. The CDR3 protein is CATSRDWRDRTYEQYF. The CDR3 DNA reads TGTGCCACCAGCAGAGATTGGAGGGACAGGACCTACGAGCAGTACTTC.

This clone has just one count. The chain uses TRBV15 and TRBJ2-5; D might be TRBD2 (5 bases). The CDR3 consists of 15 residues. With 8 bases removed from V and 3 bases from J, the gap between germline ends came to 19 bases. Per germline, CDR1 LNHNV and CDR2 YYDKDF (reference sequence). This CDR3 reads CATRGPNPKEETQYF. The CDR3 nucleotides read TGTGCCACCCGAGGGCCAAACCCGAAAGAAGAGACCCAGTACTTC. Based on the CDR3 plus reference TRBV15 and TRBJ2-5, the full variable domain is DAMVIQNPRYQVTQFGKPVTLSCSQTLNHNVMYWYQQKSSQAPKLLFHYYDKDFNNEADTPDNFQSRRPNTSFCFLDIRSPGLGDTAMYLCATRGPNPKEETQYFGPGTRLLVL.

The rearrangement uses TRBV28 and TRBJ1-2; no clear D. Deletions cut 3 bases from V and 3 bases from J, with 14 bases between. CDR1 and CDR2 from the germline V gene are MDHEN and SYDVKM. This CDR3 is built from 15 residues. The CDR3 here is CASSLFSPADYGYTF. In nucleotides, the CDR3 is TGTGCCAGCAGTTTGTTCTCCCCGGCGGACTATGGCTACACCTTC.

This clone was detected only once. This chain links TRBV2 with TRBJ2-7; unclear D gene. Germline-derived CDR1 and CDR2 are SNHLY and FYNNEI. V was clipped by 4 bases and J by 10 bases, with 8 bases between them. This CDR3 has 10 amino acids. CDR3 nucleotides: TGTGCCAGCAGTGCCGGGTTTCAGTACTTC. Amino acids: CASSAGFQYF.

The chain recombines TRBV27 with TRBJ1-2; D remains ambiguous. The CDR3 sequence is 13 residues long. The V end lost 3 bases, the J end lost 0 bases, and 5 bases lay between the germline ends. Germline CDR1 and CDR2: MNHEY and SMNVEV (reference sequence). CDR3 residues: CASSFRPNYGYTF. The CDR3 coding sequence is TGTGCCAGCAGTTTCCGCCCTAACTATGGCTACACCTTC.

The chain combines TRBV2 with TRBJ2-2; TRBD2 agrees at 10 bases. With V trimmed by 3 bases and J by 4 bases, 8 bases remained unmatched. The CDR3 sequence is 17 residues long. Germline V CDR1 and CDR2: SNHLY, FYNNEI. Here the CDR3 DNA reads TGTGCCAGCAGTGAGCGGATAGCGGGAGGCCCCACCGGGGAGCTGTTTTTT. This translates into CASSERIAGGPTGELFF.

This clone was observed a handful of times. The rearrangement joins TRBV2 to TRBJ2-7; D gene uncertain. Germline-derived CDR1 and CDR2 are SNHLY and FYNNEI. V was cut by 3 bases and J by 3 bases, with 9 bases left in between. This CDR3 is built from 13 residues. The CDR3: CASSDAPIYEQYF. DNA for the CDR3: TGTGCCAGCAGTGACGCACCGATCTACGAGCAGTACTTC.

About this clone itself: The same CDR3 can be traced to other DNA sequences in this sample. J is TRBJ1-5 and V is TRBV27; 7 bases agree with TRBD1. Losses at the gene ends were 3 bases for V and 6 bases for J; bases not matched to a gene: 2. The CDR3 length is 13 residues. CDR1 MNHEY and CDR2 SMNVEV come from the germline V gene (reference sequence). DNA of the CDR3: TGTGCCAGCAGTTTGGCAGGGGGTCAGCCCCAGCATTTT. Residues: CASSLAGGQPQHF.

The CDR3 loop is CASSWKTGGHEQYF. DNA of the CDR3: TGTGCCAGCAGTTGGAAGACAGGGGGTCACGAGCAGTACTTC. V is TRBV7-2 and J is TRBJ2-7, with 9 bases that match TRBD1. The junction had 8 bases not matched to a gene; V was cut back by 6 bases and J by 5 bases. Germline values: CDR1 SGHTA, CDR2 FQGNSA. This CDR3 contains 14 residues.

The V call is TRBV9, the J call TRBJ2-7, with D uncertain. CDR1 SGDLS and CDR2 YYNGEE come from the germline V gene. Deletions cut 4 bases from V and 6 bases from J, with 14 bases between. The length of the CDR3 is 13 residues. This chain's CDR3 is CASSPRPLGEQYF. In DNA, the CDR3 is TGTGCCAGCAGCCCGCGGCCCCTGGGCGAGCAGTACTTC. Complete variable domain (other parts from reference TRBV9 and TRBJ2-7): DSGVTQTPKHLITATGQRVTLRCSPRSGDLSVYWYQQSLDQGLQFLIQYYNGEERAKGNILERFSAQQFPDLHSELNLSSLELGDSALYFCASSPRPLGEQYFGPGTRLTVT.

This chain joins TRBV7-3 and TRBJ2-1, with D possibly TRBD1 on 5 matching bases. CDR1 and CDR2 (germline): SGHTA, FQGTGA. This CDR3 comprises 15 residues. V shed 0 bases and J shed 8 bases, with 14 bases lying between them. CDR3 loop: CASSLTLGRVDEQFF. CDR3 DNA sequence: TGTGCCAGCAGCTTAACGTTAGGCAGGGTGGATGAGCAGTTCTTC.

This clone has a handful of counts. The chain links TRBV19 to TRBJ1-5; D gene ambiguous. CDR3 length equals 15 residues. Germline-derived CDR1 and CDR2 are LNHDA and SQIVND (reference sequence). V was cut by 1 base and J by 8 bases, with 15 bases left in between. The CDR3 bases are TGTGCCAGTAGTATAGCGGGCCACCCGTGGGAGCCCCAGCATTTT. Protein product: CASSIAGHPWEPQHF.